What follows describes a single T cell receptor (beta chain). TCRdb's table, derived via immunoSEQ multiplex PCR, lists solely in-frame clones and lacks some. The sample lists some 150,000 clones; more than 75% were seen once. This specimen comes from a study of blood T cell repertoires in COVID-19. For the study at large: COVID-19 samples collected from the United States, Italy and Spain covered acute and convalescent phases.

Per the germline V gene, CDR1 is SGDLS and CDR2 is YYNGEE. The length of the CDR3 is 14 residues. The junction had 3 bases not matched to a gene; V was cut back by 3 bases and J by 6 bases. The chain has TRBV9 and TRBJ1-5; 10 bases align to TRBD1. Sequences were obtained from peripheral blood. This receptor was obtained from a man aged 45 to 65 who had recovered from COVID-19. The CDR3 coding sequence is TGTGCCAGCAGCGCCGGACAGGGGGTTCAGCCCCAGCATTTT. It yields the protein CASSAGQGVQPQHF.